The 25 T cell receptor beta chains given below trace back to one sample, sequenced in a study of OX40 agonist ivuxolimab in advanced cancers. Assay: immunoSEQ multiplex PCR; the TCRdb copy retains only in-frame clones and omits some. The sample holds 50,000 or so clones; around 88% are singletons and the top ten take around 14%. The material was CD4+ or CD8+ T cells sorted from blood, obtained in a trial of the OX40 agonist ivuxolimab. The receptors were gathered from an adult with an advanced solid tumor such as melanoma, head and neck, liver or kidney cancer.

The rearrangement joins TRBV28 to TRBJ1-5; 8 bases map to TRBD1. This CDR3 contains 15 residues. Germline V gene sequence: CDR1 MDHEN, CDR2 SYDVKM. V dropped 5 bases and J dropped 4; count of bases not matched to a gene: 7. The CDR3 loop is CASSPQTGENQPQHF. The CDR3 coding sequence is TGTGCCAGCAGTCCACAGACAGGGGAGAATCAGCCCCAGCATTTT.

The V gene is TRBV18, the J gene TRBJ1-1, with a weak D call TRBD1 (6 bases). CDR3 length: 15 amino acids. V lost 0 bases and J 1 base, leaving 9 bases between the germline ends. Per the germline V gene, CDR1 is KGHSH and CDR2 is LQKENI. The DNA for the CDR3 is TGTGCCAGCTCACCACCGGGGGGCCCGAACACTGAAGCTTTCTTT. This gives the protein CASSPPGGPNTEAFF. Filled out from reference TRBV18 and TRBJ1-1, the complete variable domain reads NAGVMQNPRHLVRRRGQEARLRCSPMKGHSHVYWYRQLPEEGLKFMVYLQKENIIDESGMPKERFSAEFPKEGPSILRIQQVVRGDSAAYFCASSPPGGPNTEAFFGQGTRLTVV.

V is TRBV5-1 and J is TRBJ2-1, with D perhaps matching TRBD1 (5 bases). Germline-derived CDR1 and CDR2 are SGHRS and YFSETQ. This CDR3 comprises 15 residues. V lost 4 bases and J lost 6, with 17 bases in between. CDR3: CASSIQTATGNEQFF. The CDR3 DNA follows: TGCGCCAGCAGCATTCAGACAGCAACTGGCAATGAGCAGTTCTTC. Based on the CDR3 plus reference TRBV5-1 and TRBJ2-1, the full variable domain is KAGVTQTPRYLIKTRGQQVTLSCSPISGHRSVSWYQQTPGQGLQFLFEYFSETQRNKGNFPGRFSGRQFSNSRSEMNVSTLELGDSALYLCASSIQTATGNEQFFGPGTRLTVL.

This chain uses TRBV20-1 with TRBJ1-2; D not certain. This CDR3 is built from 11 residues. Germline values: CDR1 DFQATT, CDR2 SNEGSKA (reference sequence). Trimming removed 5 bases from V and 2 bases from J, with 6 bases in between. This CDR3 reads CSALWNYGYTF. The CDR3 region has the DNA TGCAGTGCTCTATGGAACTATGGCTACACCTTC.

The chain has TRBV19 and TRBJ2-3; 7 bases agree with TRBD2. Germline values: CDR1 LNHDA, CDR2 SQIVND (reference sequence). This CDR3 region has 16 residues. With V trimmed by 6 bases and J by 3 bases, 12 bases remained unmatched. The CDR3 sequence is CASRPRAGALTDTQYF. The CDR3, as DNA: TGTGCCAGTAGACCCCGGGCGGGAGCTTTAACAGATACGCAGTATTTT.

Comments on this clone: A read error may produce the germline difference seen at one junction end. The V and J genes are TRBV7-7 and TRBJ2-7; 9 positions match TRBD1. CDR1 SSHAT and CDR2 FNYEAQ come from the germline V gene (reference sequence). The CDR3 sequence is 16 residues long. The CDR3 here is CASSPSLGQGPYEQYF. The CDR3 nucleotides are TGTGCTAGCAGCCCGTCGCTGGGACAGGGCCCCTACGAGCAGTACTTC.

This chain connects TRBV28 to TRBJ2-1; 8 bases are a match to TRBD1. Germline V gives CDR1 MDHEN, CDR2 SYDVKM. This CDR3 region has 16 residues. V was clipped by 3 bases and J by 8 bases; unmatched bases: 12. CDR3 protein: CASSFRRRAGGHEQFF. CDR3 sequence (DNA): TGTGCCAGCAGTTTTCGACGGCGGGCAGGGGGCCATGAGCAGTTCTTC.

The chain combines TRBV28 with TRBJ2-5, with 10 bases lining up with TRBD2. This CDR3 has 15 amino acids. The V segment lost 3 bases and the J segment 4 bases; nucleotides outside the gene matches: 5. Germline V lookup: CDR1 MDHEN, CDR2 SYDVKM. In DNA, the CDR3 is TGTGCCAGCAGTTTTCTGGGACTAGCGCTAGAGACCCAGTACTTC. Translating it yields CASSFLGLALETQYF.

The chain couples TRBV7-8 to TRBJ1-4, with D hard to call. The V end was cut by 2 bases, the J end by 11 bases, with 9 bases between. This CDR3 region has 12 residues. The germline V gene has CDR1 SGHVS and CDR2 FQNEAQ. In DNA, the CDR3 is TGTGCCAGCAGCTTATCTGGATGGAAACTGTTTTTT. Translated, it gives CASSLSGWKLFF.

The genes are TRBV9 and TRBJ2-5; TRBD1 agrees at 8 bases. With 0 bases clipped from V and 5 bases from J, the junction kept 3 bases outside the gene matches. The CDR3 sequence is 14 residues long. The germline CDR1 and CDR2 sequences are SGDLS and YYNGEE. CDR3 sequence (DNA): TGTGCCAGCAGCGTAGGTCAGGGGGCGGAGACCCAGTACTTC. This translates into CASSVGQGAETQYF.

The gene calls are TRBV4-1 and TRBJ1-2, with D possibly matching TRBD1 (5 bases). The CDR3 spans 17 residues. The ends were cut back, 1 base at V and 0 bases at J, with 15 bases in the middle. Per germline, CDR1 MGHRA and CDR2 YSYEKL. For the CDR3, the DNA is TGCGCCAGCAGCCAAGTTGGGGCAGGGAGAGCTAACTATGGCTACACCTTC. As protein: CASSQVGAGRANYGYTF.

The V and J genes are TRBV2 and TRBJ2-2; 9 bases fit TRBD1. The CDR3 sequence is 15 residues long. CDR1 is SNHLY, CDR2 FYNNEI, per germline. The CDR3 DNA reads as TGTGCAACCCTCCGGGACAGGGCTTCATCCGGGGAGCTGTTTTTT. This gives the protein CATLRDRASSGELFF.

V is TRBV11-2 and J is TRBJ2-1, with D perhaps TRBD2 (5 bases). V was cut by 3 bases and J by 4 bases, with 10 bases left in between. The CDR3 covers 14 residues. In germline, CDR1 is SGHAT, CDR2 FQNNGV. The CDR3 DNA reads TGTGCCAGCAGCTTTAGGAGGCGATACAATGAGCAGTTCTTC. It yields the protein CASSFRRRYNEQFF.

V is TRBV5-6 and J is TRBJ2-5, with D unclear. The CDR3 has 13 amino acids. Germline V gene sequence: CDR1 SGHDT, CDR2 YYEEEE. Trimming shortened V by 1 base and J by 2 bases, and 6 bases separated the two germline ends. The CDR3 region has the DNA TGTGCCAGCAGCTTGTCTAAGCAAGAGACCCAGTACTTC. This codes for CASSLSKQETQYF.

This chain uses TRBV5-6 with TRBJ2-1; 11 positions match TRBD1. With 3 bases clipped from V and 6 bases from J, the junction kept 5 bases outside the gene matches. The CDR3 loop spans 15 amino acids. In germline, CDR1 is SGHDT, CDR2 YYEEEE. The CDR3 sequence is CASSWTGTGGNEQFF. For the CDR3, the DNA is TGTGCCAGCAGCTGGACCGGGACAGGGGGCAATGAGCAGTTCTTC.

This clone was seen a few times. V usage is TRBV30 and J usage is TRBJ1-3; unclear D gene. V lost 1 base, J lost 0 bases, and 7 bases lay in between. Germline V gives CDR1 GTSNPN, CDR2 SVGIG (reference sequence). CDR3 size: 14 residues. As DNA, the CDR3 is TGTGCCTGGAGTGGTCTGGCCTCTGGAAACACCATATATTTT. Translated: CAWSGLASGNTIYF.

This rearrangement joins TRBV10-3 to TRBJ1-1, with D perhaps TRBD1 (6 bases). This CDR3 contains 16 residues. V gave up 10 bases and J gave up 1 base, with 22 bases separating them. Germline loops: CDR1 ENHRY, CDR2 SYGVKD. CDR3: CATKGGLLVRNTEAFF. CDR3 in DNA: TGTGCCACGAAGGGGGGGCTTCTTGTTCGGAACACTGAAGCTTTCTTT.

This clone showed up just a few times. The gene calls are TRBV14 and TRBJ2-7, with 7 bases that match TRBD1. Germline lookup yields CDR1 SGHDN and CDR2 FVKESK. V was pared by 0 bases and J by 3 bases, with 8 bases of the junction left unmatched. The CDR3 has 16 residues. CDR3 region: CASSQDDRASHYEQYF. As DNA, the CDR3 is TGTGCCAGCAGCCAAGACGACAGGGCGTCTCACTACGAGCAGTACTTC.

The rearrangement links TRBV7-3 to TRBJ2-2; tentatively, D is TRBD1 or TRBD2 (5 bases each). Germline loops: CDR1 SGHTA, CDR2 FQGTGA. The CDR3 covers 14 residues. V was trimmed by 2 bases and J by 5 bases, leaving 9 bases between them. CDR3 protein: CASSLDWGTGELFF. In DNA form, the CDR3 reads TGTGCCAGCAGCTTAGATTGGGGGACCGGGGAGCTGTTTTTT.

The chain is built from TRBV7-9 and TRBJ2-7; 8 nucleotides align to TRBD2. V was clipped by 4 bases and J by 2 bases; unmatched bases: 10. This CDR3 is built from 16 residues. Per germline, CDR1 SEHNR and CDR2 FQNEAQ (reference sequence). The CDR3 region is CASSSYPTGRAYEQYF. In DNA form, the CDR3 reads TGTGCCAGCAGCTCATATCCCACCGGGAGGGCCTACGAGCAGTACTTC.

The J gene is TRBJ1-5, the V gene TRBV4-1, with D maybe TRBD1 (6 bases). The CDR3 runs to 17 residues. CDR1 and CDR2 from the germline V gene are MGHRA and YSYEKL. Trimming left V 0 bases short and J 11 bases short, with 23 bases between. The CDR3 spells CASSQDPQGTVPPSQHF. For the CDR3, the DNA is TGCGCCAGCAGCCAAGATCCCCAGGGGACCGTCCCCCCGTCCCAGCATTTT.

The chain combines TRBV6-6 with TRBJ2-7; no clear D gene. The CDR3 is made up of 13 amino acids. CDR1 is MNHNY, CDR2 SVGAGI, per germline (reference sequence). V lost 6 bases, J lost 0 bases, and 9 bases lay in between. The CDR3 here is CASRESNSYEQYF. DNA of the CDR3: TGTGCCAGCAGAGAGAGTAACTCCTACGAGCAGTACTTC.

Written as DNA, the CDR3 is TGTGCCACCAGCAGGGGACAGGGTGGGCGCGAGCAGTTCTTC. Amino acid sequence: CATSRGQGGREQFF. The V and J genes are TRBV15 and TRBJ2-1; 9 bases are a match to TRBD1. The CDR3 is made up of 14 amino acids. CDR1 and CDR2 (germline): LNHNV, YYDKDF (reference sequence). The V gene end was trimmed by 3 bases and the J gene end by 10 bases; junction bases not matched to a gene: 7.

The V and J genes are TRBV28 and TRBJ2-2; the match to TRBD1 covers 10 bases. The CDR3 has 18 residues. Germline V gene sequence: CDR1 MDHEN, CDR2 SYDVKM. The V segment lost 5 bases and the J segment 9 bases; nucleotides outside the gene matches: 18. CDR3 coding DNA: TGTGCCAGCAGTCGGGCATTACGGACAGGGGGGCCCCATAGGGAGCTGTTTTTT. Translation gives CASSRALRTGGPHRELFF.

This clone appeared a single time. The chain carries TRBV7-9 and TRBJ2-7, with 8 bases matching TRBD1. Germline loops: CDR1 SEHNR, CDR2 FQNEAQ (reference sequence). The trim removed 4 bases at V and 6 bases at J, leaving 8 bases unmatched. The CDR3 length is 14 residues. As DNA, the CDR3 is TGTGCCAGCAGCTCCCAAATCGGACAGGGCGAGCAGTACTTC. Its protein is CASSSQIGQGEQYF.